One sample yielded the 21 T cell receptor beta chains listed below, sequenced in a study of T cells in Graves' hyperthyroidism and ophthalmopathy (dated by TCRdb to the late 2010s). Preparation of the library involved multiplex PCR. Sequencing used an Illumina HiSeq 2000. The TCR beta CDR3 regions were amplified from RNA transcripts. The TCR CDR3 was subjected to a first round of RT-PCR using the HTBI primer set and the Qiagen OneStep RT-PCR kit. Through fastp at Q25 and MiXCR, TCRdb rebuilt clones from the public reads, retaining in-frame beta chains. Each CDR3 protein appears once, grouped with its most common genes and DNA. The sample yields about 600,000 distinct CDR3 sequences; 16% were counted once. The ten largest clonotypes hold around 3.3% of the sample. Material: blood. Receptor source: a woman aged 40-49 years with Graves' ophthalmopathy.

This clonotype has ten or more counts. CDR3 region: CASSPGTSNQPQHF. The CDR3 DNA sequence: TGTGCCAGCTCACCAGGGACAAGTAATCAGCCCCAGCATTTT. The chain couples TRBV18 to TRBJ1-5; maybe TRBD1 (6 bases). V shed 2 bases and J shed 4 bases, with 9 bases lying between them. CDR1 and CDR2 from the germline V gene are KGHSH and LQKENI. The CDR3 has 14 amino acids. Variable domain in full (rest from reference TRBV18 and TRBJ1-5): NAGVMQNPRHLVRRRGQEARLRCSPMKGHSHVYWYRQLPEEGLKFMVYLQKENIIDESGMPKERFSAEFPKEGPSILRIQQVVRGDSAAYFCASSPGTSNQPQHFGDGTRLSIL.

A single count supports this clonotype. The gene calls are TRBV2 and TRBJ1-5; D is ambiguous. V dropped 2 bases and J dropped 0 bases, with 14 bases sitting between them. The CDR3 length is 17 residues. Germline V gene sequence: CDR1 SNHLY, CDR2 FYNNEI. The chain's CDR3 is CASSERLRTDSNQPQHF. CDR3 bases: TGTGCCAGCAGTGAACGTCTGAGGACGGATAGCAATCAGCCCCAGCATTTT.

This clonotype was observed at least ten times. The chain joins TRBV2 to TRBJ1-1; D gene ambiguous. V lost 6 bases to trimming and J lost 4 bases, with 15 bases between them. The germline V gene has CDR1 SNHLY and CDR2 FYNNEI. The CDR3 has 14 amino acids. The CDR3 bases are TGTGCCAGCAGCCAGCGCCAGGTCGTCACTGAAGCTTTCTTT. Protein product: CASSQRQVVTEAFF.

In its sample, this clonotype was seen a few times. The chain links TRBV2 to TRBJ1-5; tentative D call: TRBD1 (6 bases). The germline gives CDR1 SNHLY, CDR2 FYNNEI. The CDR3 runs to 16 residues. The V and J ends lost 6 bases and 6 bases respectively, with 21 bases between them. CDR3 nucleotide sequence: TGTGCCAGCAGAGGGGGGGCTCATATGGGTGGTCAGCCCCAGCATTTT. This sequence encodes CASRGGAHMGGQPQHF.

This clonotype was counted at least ten times. The V gene is TRBV18, the J gene TRBJ2-1, with 7 bases aligning to TRBD2. The V and J ends lost 3 bases and 5 bases, in that order; junction bases with no gene match: 7. This CDR3 comprises 15 residues. Germline CDR1 KGHSH, CDR2 LQKENI. CDR3 nucleotide sequence: TGTGCCAGCTCACCCGGAGCGGGGATTAACAATGAGCAGTTCTTC. This sequence encodes CASSPGAGINNEQFF.

This clonotype has a handful of counts. The chain carries TRBV7-2 and TRBJ2-1; D uncertain. Germline assignment: CDR1 SGHTA and CDR2 FQGNSA. This CDR3 is 15 amino acids long. Trimming removed 7 bases from V and 4 bases from J, with 17 bases in between. The CDR3 region is CASKFVGTFYNEQFF. The CDR3 bases are TGTGCCAGCAAATTCGTGGGAACTTTTTACAATGAGCAGTTCTTC.

The chain combines TRBV9 with TRBJ1-2; TRBD1 is a possible D gene (6 bases). This CDR3 is built from 16 residues. Trimming cost V 3 bases and J 0 bases, with 15 bases left between them. Germline V gene lookup returns CDR1 SGDLS and CDR2 YYNGEE. The CDR3 protein is CASSGQVGVTNYGYTF. The DNA for the CDR3 is TGTGCCAGCAGCGGACAGGTGGGGGTAACTAACTATGGCTACACCTTC. Based on the CDR3 plus reference TRBV9 and TRBJ1-2, the full variable domain is DSGVTQTPKHLITATGQRVTLRCSPRSGDLSVYWYQQSLDQGLQFLIQYYNGEERAKGNILERFSAQQFPDLHSELNLSSLELGDSALYFCASSGQVGVTNYGYTFGSGTRLTVV.

This clonotype was seen a handful of times. This chain uses TRBV20-1 with TRBJ2-1; no reliable D call. Germline V gives CDR1 DFQATT, CDR2 SNEGSKA (reference sequence). The CDR3 runs 13 residues. CDR3 amino acids: CSVVIGSRNEQFF. In nucleotides, the CDR3 is TGCAGCGTTGTGATAGGTTCCCGGAATGAGCAGTTCTTC.

The rearrangement links TRBV20-1 to TRBJ2-1; no definite D call. Germline V CDR1 and CDR2: DFQATT, SNEGSKA (reference sequence). The CDR3 contains 12 residues. The V end lost 1 base, the J end lost 9 bases, and 10 bases lay between the germline ends. The CDR3 DNA sequence: TGCAGTGCTAGAGGCCCTACCTCTGAGCAGTTCTTC. This translates into CSARGPTSEQFF.

V and J are TRBV6-5 and TRBJ1-2, with D perhaps matching TRBD1 (5 bases). From germline, CDR1 is MNHEY and CDR2 SVGAGI. The CDR3 spans 16 residues. The V end was cut by 1 base, the J end by 7 bases, with 19 bases between. The chain's CDR3 is CASSYLQVTIKGGYTF. The DNA for the CDR3 is TGTGCCAGCAGTTACTTACAGGTGACGATCAAGGGTGGCTACACCTTC.

This clonotype was seen a handful of times. This sequence joins TRBV5-4 and TRBJ2-7; 10 bases map to TRBD1. After removal of 4 bases from V and 3 bases from J, the junction contained 4 bases not matched to a gene. Germline V CDR1 and CDR2: SGHNT, YYREEE (reference sequence). The length of the CDR3 is 14 residues. The CDR3 region is CASSQRDRGYEQYF. CDR3 sequence (DNA): TGTGCCAGCAGCCAACGGGACAGGGGCTACGAGCAGTACTTC.

This clonotype has a count of ten or more. The gene calls are TRBV19 and TRBJ1-1, with 8 positions matching TRBD1. Germline V lookup: CDR1 LNHDA, CDR2 SQIVND (reference sequence). J gave up 5 bases and V 5 bases, and 10 bases lay outside the gene matches. The CDR3 spans 15 residues. The CDR3 is CASSQIGQGVTEAFF. Here the CDR3 DNA reads TGTGCCAGTAGTCAGATTGGACAGGGAGTGACTGAAGCTTTCTTT.

This clonotype was counted ten times or more. V and J are TRBV7-2 and TRBJ1-2; 9 bases match TRBD1. CDR3 length equals 19 residues. The ends lost 2 bases at V and 4 bases at J; junction bases unmatched: 17. CDR1 is SGHTA and CDR2 is FQGNSA in the germline V gene. The CDR3 DNA reads as TGTGCCAGCAGCTTATTAGGAGGACTGGCGGGACAGGGTGTCTATGGCTACACCTTC. It yields the protein CASSLLGGLAGQGVYGYTF. The full variable domain, its missing parts supplied by reference TRBV7-2 and TRBJ1-2, is GAGVSQSPSNKVTEKGKDVELRCDPISGHTALYWYRQSLGQGLEFLIYFQGNSAPDKSGLPSDRFSAERTGGSVSTLTIQRTQQEDSAVYLCASSLLGGLAGQGVYGYTFGSGTRLTVV.

The chain uses TRBV12-3 or TRBV12-4 and TRBJ1-3, with D maybe TRBD1 (6 bases). V was shortened by 10 bases and J by 4 bases, with 17 bases between the two germline ends. This CDR3 spans 14 amino acids. DNA for the CDR3: TGTGCCATCCACTTTGGGGGCTCCGGAAACACCATATATTTT. Translating gives CAIHFGGSGNTIYF.

Ten or more counts support this clonotype. J is TRBJ1-4 and V is TRBV12-3 or TRBV12-4, with a tentative D call TRBD1 (5 bases). The CDR3 contains 13 residues. V was clipped by 6 bases and J by 7 bases, with 12 bases between them. The CDR3 nucleotides are TGTGCCAGCAGAGTAGGGGCGTTTGAAAAACTGTTTTTT. This codes for CASRVGAFEKLFF.

On this clonotype: A much larger clone is a single base away; this may be a read error. The J gene is TRBJ2-7, the V gene TRBV10-3; no clear D. The CDR3 runs to 15 residues. Germline V gives CDR1 ENHRY, CDR2 SYGVKD. V shed 5 bases and J shed 2 bases, with 16 bases lying between them. The CDR3 reads CAISYNPQATYEQYF. The CDR3 DNA is TGTGCCATCAGTTACAATCCTCAGGCGACCTACGAGCAGTACTTC.

This clonotype has a handful of counts. The chain is built from TRBV20-1 and TRBJ1-2; no definite D call. V lost 5 bases, J lost 13 bases, and 20 bases lay in between. Germline V CDR1 and CDR2: DFQATT, SNEGSKA (reference sequence). The CDR3 consists of 12 residues. CDR3 nucleotide sequence: TGCAGTGCTGAGGGCGGCCCCCTCTGGGTCACCTTC. This gives the protein CSAEGGPLWVTF.

V is TRBV4-2 and J is TRBJ1-6; D not certain. The ends were cut back, 1 base at V and 6 bases at J, with 13 bases in the middle. This CDR3 has 16 amino acids. The germline V gene has CDR1 LGHNA and CDR2 YNFKEQ. CDR3 nucleotide sequence: TGTGCCAGCAGCCAAGGGGAGGGCGCCTCTAATTCACCCCTCCACTTT. Encoded protein: CASSQGEGASNSPLHF.

This clonotype was observed a handful of times. This rearrangement joins TRBV6-1 to TRBJ2-5; D could derive from TRBD1 or TRBD2 (6 bases each). Germline CDR1 reads MNHNS; CDR2 reads SASEGT. The CDR3 sequence is 16 residues long. The germline V and J ends were trimmed by 6 bases and 1 base, with 18 bases remaining between them. CDR3 sequence reads: CASSPWAKGGQETQYF. DNA for the CDR3: TGTGCCAGCAGCCCATGGGCCAAGGGGGGCCAAGAGACCCAGTACTTC.

The J gene is TRBJ2-1, the V gene TRBV4-2; TRBD2 agrees at 7 bases. V was clipped by 2 bases and J by 8 bases; unmatched bases: 9. The CDR3 is 15 amino acids. Germline V gives CDR1 LGHNA, CDR2 YNFKEQ. CDR3 in DNA: TGTGCCAGCAGCCAAAACGGACTAGGCGTCTATGAGCAGTTCTTC. This sequence encodes CASSQNGLGVYEQFF.

This clonotype has only a few counts. V and J are TRBV6-5 and TRBJ2-7; D gene ambiguous. V dropped 5 bases and J dropped 2 bases, with 10 bases sitting between them. The CDR3 totals 13 residues. Per the germline V gene, CDR1 is MNHEY and CDR2 is SVGAGI. DNA for the CDR3: TGTGCCAGCAGTGTGGGCAGGACCTACGAGCAGTACTTC. It yields the protein CASSVGRTYEQYF.